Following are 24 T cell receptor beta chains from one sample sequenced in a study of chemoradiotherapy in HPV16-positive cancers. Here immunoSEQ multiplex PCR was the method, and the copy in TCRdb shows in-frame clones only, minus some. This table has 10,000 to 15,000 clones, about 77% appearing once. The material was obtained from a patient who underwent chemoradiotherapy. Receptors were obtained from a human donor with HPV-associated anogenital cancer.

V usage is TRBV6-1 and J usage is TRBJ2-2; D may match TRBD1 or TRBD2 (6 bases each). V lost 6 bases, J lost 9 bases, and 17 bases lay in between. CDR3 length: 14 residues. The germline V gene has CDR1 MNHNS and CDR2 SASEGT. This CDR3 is CASSRKGEDRELFF. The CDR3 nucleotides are TGTGCCAGCAGCCGAAAGGGGGAGGACAGGGAGCTGTTTTTT.

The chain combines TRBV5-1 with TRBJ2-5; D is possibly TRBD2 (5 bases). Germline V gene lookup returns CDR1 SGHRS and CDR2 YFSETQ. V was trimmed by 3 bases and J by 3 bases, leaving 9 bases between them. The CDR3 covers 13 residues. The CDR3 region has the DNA TGCGCCAGCAGCTCGACCGGGAAAGAGACCCAGTACTTC. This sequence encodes CASSSTGKETQYF.

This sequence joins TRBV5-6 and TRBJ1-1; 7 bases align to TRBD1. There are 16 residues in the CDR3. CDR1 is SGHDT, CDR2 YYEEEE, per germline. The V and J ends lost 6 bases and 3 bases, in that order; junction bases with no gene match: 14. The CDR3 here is CASNRDRELRDTEAFF. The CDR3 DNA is TGTGCCAGCAACCGAGACAGGGAATTGAGGGACACTGAAGCTTTCTTT.

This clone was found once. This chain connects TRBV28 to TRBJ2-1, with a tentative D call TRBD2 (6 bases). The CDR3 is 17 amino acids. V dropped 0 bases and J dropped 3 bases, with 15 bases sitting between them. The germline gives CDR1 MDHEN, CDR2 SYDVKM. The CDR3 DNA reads TGTGCCAGCAGTTTATGGGGCGGGAAGGTTAGCTACAATGAGCAGTTCTTC. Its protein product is CASSLWGGKVSYNEQFF. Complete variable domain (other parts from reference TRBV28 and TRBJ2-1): DVKVTQSSRYLVKRTGEKVFLECVQDMDHENMFWYRQDPGLGLRLIYFSYDVKMKEKGDIPEGYSVSREKKERFSLILESASTNQTSMYLCASSLWGGKVSYNEQFFGPGTRLTVL.

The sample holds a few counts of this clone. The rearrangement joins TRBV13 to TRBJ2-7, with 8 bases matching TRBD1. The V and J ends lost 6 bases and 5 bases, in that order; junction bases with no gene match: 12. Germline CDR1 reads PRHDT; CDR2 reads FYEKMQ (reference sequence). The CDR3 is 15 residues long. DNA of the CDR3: TGTGCCAGCAGTTTCCTTGCGCTACAGGGGGACGAGCAGTACTTC. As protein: CASSFLALQGDEQYF.

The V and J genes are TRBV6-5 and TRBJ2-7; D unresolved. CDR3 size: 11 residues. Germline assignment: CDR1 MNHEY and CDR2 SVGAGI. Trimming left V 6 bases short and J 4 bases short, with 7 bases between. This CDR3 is CASSLGYEQYF. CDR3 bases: TGTGCCAGCAGCCTAGGGTACGAGCAGTACTTC.

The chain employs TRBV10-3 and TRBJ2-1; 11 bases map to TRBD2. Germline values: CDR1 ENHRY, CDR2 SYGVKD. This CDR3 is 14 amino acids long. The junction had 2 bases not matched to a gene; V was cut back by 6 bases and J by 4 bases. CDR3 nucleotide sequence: TGTGCCATCAGCGGGACTAGCGGATACAATGAGCAGTTCTTC. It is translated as CAISGTSGYNEQFF.

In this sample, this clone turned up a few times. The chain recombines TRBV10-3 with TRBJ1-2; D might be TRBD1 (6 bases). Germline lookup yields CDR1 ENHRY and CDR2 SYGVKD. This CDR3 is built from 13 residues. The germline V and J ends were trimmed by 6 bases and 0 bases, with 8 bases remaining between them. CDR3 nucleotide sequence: TGTGCCATCAGGGGGACAACTAACTATGGCTACACCTTC. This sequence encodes CAIRGTTNYGYTF.

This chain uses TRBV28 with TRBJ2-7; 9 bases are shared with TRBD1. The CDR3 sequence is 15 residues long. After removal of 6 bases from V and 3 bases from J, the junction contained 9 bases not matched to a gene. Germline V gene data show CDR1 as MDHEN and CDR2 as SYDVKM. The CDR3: CASSLGQGNVYEQYF. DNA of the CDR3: TGTGCCAGCAGCCTCGGACAGGGGAACGTCTACGAGCAGTACTTC. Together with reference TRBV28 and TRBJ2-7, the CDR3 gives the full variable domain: DVKVTQSSRYLVKRTGEKVFLECVQDMDHENMFWYRQDPGLGLRLIYFSYDVKMKEKGDIPEGYSVSREKKERFSLILESASTNQTSMYLCASSLGQGNVYEQYFGPGTRLTVT.

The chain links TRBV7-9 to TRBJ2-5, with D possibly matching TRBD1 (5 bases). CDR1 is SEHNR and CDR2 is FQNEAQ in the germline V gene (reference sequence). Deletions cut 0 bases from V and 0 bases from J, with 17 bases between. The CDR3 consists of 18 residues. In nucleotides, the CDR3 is TGTGCCAGCAGCTTAGCGCACAGGACACCCACCTACCAAGAGACCCAGTACTTC. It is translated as CASSLAHRTPTYQETQYF. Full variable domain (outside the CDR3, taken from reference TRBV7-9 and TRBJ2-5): DTGVSQNPRHKITKRGQNVTFRCDPISEHNRLYWYRQTLGQGPEFLTYFQNEAQLEKSRLLSDRFSAERPKGSFSTLEIQRTEQGDSAMYLCASSLAHRTPTYQETQYFGPGTRLLVL.

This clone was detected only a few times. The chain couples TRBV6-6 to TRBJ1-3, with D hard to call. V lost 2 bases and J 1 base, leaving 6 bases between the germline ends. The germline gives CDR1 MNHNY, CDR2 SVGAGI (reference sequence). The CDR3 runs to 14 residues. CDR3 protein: CASSYKGSGNTIYF. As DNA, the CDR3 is TGTGCCAGCAGTTACAAGGGATCTGGAAACACCATATATTTT.

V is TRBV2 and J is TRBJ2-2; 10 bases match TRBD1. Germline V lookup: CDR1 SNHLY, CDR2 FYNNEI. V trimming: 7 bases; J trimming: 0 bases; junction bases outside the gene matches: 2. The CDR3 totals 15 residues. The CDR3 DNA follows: TGTGCCAGCACGGACAGGGGGGCGAACACCGGGGAGCTGTTTTTT. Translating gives CASTDRGANTGELFF. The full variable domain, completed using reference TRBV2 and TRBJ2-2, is EPEVTQTPSHQVTQMGQEVILRCVPISNHLYFYWYRQILGQKVEFLVSFYNNEISEKSEIFDDQFSVERPDGSNFTLKIRSTKLEDSAMYFCASTDRGANTGELFFGEGSRLTVL.

The CDR3 reads CASSGTGGSYNEQFF. CDR3 nucleotides: TGTGCCAGCAGTGGGACAGGGGGCTCCTACAATGAGCAGTTCTTC. This rearrangement joins TRBV25-1 to TRBJ2-1; 10 bases match TRBD1. This CDR3 comprises 15 residues. Looked up from germline, CDR1 is MGHDK and CDR2 is SYGVNS. Trimming removed 4 bases from V and 0 bases from J; junction bases left unmatched: 0.

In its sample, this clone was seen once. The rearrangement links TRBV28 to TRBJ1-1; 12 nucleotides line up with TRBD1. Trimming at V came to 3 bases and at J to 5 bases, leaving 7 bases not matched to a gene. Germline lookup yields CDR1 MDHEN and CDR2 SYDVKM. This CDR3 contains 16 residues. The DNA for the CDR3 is TGTGCCAGCAGTTTGGGACAGGGGGCGCCGTGGACTGAAGCTTTCTTT. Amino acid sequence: CASSLGQGAPWTEAFF.

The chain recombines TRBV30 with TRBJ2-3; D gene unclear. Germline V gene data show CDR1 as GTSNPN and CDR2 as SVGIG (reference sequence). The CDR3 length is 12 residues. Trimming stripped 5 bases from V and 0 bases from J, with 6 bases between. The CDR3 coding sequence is TGTGCCTGGGGGTCTAGCACAGATACGCAGTATTTT. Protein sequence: CAWGSSTDTQYF.

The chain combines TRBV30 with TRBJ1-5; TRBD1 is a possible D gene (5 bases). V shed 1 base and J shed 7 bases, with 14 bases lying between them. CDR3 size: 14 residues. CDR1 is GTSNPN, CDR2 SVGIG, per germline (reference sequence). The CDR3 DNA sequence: TGTGCCTGGAGTGGACGACCGGGACGACAGCCCCAGCATTTT. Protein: CAWSGRPGRQPQHF.

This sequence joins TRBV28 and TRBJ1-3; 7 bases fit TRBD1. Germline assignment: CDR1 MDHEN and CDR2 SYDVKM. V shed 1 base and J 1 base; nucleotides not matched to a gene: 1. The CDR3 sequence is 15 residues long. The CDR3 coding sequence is TGTGCCAGCAGTTTATCAGGGGGGTCTGGAAACACCATATATTTT. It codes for CASSLSGGSGNTIYF.

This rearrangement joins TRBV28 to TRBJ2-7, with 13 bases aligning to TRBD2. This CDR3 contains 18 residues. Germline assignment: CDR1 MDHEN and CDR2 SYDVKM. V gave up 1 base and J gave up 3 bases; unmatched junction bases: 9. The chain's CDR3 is CASSLSRLAGGIDYEQYF. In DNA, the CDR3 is TGTGCCAGCAGTTTATCCCGACTAGCGGGAGGCATAGACTACGAGCAGTACTTC.

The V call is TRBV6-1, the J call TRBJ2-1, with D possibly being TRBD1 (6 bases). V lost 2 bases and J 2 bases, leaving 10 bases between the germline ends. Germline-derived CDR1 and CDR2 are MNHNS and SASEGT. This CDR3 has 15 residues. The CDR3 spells CASSESAGAYNEQFF. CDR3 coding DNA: TGTGCCAGCAGTGAATCGGCAGGGGCCTACAATGAGCAGTTCTTC.

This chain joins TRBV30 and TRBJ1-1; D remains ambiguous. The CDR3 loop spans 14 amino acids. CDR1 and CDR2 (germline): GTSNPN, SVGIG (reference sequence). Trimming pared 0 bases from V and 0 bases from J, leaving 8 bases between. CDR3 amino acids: CAWSVTPLNTEAFF. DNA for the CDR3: TGTGCCTGGAGTGTAACGCCGTTGAACACTGAAGCTTTCTTT.

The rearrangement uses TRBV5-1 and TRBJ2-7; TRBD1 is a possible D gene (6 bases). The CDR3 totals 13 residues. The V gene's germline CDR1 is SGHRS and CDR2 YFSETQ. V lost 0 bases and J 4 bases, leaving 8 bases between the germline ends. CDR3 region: CASSLDRAYEQYF. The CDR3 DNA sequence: TGCGCCAGCAGCTTGGACAGGGCGTACGAGCAGTACTTC.

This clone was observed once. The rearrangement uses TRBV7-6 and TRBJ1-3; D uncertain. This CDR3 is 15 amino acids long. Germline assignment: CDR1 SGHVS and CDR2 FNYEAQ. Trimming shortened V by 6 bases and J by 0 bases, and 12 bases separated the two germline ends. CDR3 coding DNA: TGTGCCAGCAGACCCGGACCGATCTCTGGAAACACCATATATTTT. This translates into CASRPGPISGNTIYF.

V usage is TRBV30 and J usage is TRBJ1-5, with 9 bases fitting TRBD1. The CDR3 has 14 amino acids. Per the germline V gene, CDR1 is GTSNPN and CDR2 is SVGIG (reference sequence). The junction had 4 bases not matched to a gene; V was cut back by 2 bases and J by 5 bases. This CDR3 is CAWSRGTGHQPQHF. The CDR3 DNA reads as TGTGCCTGGAGTCGCGGGACAGGGCATCAGCCCCAGCATTTT.

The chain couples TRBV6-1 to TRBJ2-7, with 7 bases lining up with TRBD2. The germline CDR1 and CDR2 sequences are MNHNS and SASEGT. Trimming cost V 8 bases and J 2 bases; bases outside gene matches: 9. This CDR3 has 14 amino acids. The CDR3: CASSPREGAYEQYF. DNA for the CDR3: TGTGCCAGCTCTCCGAGGGAGGGAGCCTACGAGCAGTACTTC.